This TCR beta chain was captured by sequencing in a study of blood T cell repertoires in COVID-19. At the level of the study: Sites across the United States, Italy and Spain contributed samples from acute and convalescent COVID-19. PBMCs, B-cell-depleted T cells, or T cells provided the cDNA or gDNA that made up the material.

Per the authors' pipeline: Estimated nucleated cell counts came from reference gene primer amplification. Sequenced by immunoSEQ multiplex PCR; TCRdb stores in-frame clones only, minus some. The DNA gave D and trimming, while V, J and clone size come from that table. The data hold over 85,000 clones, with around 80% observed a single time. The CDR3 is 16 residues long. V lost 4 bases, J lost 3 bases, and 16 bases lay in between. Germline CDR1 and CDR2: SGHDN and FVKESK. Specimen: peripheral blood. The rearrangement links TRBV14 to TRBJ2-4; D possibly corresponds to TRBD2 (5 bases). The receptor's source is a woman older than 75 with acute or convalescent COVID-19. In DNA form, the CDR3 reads TGTGCCAGCAGCCCCAAGATTTCGGGGAACAAAAACATTCAGTACTTC. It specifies CASSPKISGNKNIQYF.